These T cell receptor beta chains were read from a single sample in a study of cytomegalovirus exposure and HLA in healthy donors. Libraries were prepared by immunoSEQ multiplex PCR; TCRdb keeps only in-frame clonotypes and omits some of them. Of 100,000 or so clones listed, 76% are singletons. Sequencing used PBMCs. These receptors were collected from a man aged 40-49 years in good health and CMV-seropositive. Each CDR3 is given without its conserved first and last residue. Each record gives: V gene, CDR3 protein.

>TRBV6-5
ASRAGGNTEAF
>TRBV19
ASSNRTVAYEQY
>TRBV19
ASSSGATNEKLF
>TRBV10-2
ASRGEGGNQPQH
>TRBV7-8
ASSLYEAPAGRNEQY
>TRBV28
ASSSTGAGANVLT
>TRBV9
ASSPQGTGNTIY
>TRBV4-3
ASSQDQNYEQY
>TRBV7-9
ASSLEGAPYGYT
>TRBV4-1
ASSQQYPGLAGGDEQF
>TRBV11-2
ASSFYLQAGNAIY
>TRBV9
ASSVEGDGTEAF
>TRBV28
ASTFPTGGGEKLF
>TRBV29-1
SVWRDNNEQF
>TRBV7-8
ASSFSLQETQY
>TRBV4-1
ASSQAVSSGANGLT
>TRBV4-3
ASSQDRGDNEQY
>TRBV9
ASSGVLTNTGELF
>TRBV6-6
ASTERDSYEQY
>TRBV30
AWSARQGRNQPQH
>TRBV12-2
ASRPPGSGRENTGELF
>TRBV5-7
ASSCSAAAFYGYT
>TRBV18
ASSPLLPGGSGNTIY
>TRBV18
ASSPLPGDSEAF
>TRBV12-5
ASGPGTAQETQY
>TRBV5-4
ASSLELSGSGEQY
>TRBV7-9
ASSHTAGYEQY
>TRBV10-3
ATKDSPTPGANVLT
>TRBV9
ASSPVGQHNTEAF
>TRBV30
AWSVRAAPGQVGWNQPQH
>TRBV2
ASSGRQGTNTGELF
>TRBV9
ASSVGQGANYGYT
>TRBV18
ASSPGSGGLGSPLH
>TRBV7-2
ASSPDRVGQY
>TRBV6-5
ASSSPGLARTGELF
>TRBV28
ASSLGDQETQY
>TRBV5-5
ASSLVGTGKGSTEAF
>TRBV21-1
ASSIDRGLHLNQPQH